The 17 T cell receptor beta chains listed next were all sequenced from one sample in a study of blood T cell repertoires in COVID-19. Sequencing used immunoSEQ multiplex PCR; TCRdb keeps in-frame clones, though not all of them. Here the sample spans approximately 97,000 clones, about 90% being singletons. Sequencing was done on a sample of peripheral blood. The receptors here all came from a man between 45 and 60 years old with active COVID-19.

The V gene is TRBV11-2, the J gene TRBJ1-1; possibly TRBD1 for D (5 bases). Between the trimmed V and J ends, which lost 1 base and 6 bases, there was a span of 9 bases. This CDR3 is built from 13 residues. CDR1 and CDR2 (germline): SGHAT, FQNNGV. CDR3 bases: TGTGCCAGCAGCTTAGGGGGCAGGGCTGAAGCTTTCTTT. Translation gives CASSLGGRAEAFF. Supplemented by reference TRBV11-2 and TRBJ1-1, the full variable domain reads EAGVAQSPRYKIIEKRQSVAFWCNPISGHATLYWYQQILGQGPKLLIQFQNNGVVDDSQLPKDRFSAERLKGVDSTLKIQPAKLEDSAVYLCASSLGGRAEAFFGQGTRLTVV.

The chain links TRBV9 to TRBJ2-3; D uncertain. CDR3 length: 13 amino acids. The V end lost 4 bases, the J end lost 3 bases, and 9 bases lay between the germline ends. Germline V gene data show CDR1 as SGDLS and CDR2 as YYNGEE. The CDR3 sequence: CASSPSRTDTQYF. The CDR3 nucleotides are TGTGCCAGCAGCCCTTCGAGAACAGATACGCAGTATTTT.

This clone was observed a handful of times. The chain employs TRBV25-1 and TRBJ1-6; TRBD1 matches at 9 bases. Germline-derived CDR1 and CDR2 are MGHDK and SYGVNS. Trimming cost V 5 bases and J 9 bases; bases outside gene matches: 5. This CDR3 contains 14 residues. The CDR3 nucleotides are TGTGCCAGCAGTTCAACAGGGGGCCCTTCACCCCTCCACTTT. Encoded protein: CASSSTGGPSPLHF. Full variable domain (rest looked up from reference TRBV25-1 and TRBJ1-6): EADIYQTPRYLVIGTGKKITLECSQTMGHDKMYWYQQDPGMELHLIHYSYGVNSTEKGDLSSESTVSRIRTEHFPLTLESARPSHTSQYLCASSSTGGPSPLHFGNGTRLTVT.

The chain couples TRBV6-2 or TRBV6-3 to TRBJ1-2; D possibly corresponds to TRBD1 (6 bases). The CDR3 sequence is 13 residues long. Trimming removed 4 bases at V and 6 bases at J, with 12 bases between. Germline values: CDR1 MNHEY, CDR2 SVGEGT. The CDR3 spells CASSSPTGNGYTF. Here the CDR3 DNA reads TGTGCCAGCAGTTCGCCCACAGGGAATGGCTACACCTTC.

This clone appeared a single time. The chain couples TRBV27 to TRBJ2-1, with a possible D match to TRBD2 (6 bases). Trimming left V 4 bases short and J 1 base short, with 17 bases between. CDR3 length: 17 residues. Germline V gene sequence: CDR1 MNHEY, CDR2 SMNVEV (reference sequence). The CDR3 sequence: CASSSASGELSYNEQFF. The CDR3 DNA follows: TGTGCCAGCAGTTCTGCTTCGGGGGAGTTGTCCTACAATGAGCAGTTCTTC.

This chain links TRBV30 with TRBJ2-5; D remains unclear. The CDR3 length is 14 residues. Germline CDR1 reads GTSNPN; CDR2 reads SVGIG (reference sequence). V lost 1 base, J lost 1 base, and 10 bases lay in between. CDR3 sequence reads: CAWSATQLQETQYF. CDR3 sequence (DNA): TGTGCCTGGAGTGCGACACAGCTCCAAGAGACCCAGTACTTC.

The chain uses TRBV25-1 and TRBJ2-3; D is perhaps TRBD2 (5 bases). This CDR3 comprises 11 residues. The V and J ends lost 5 bases and 7 bases respectively, with 7 bases between them. CDR1 and CDR2 (germline): MGHDK, SYGVNS. CDR3 DNA: TGTGCCAGCAGTCGAGGGTATACGCAGTATTTT. Translation gives CASSRGYTQYF.

The J gene is TRBJ1-3, the V gene TRBV12-3 or TRBV12-4; maybe TRBD1 (5 bases). The CDR3 extends over 13 amino acids. Trimming left V 1 base short and J 9 bases short, with 10 bases between. The CDR3 DNA follows: TGTGCCAGCAGTTTAGTTTGGGGGGGCACCATATATTTT. This translates into CASSLVWGGTIYF.

This clone was counted at least ten times. This rearrangement joins TRBV4-2 to TRBJ2-5; D might be TRBD2 (6 bases). CDR3 size: 14 residues. Germline CDR1 is LGHNA and CDR2 is YNFKEQ. Trimming took 4 bases from V and 2 from J, leaving 11 bases between them. CDR3 loop: CASSPGLTQETQYF. In DNA form, the CDR3 reads TGTGCCAGCAGCCCGGGACTGACTCAAGAGACCCAGTACTTC.

The J gene is TRBJ1-2, the V gene TRBV12-3 or TRBV12-4; D is perhaps TRBD1 (6 bases). Trimming took off 3 bases at V and 5 bases at J, with 7 bases between the two ends. The CDR3 covers 12 residues. The CDR3 DNA reads as TGTGCCAGCAGTTTTAGGGGGTATGGCTACACCTTC. Translating gives CASSFRGYGYTF.

The V gene is TRBV4-1, the J gene TRBJ1-3; D ambiguous. CDR3 length: 16 residues. Trimming took 0 bases from V and 2 from J, leaving 11 bases between them. Germline assignment: CDR1 MGHRA and CDR2 YSYEKL. CDR3: CASSQDGYQTGNTIYF. CDR3 nucleotides: TGCGCCAGCAGCCAAGACGGGTATCAAACTGGAAACACCATATATTTT.

The chain carries TRBV15 and TRBJ1-2, with D hard to call. Germline values: CDR1 LNHNV, CDR2 YYDKDF (reference sequence). Trimming took 6 bases from V and 0 from J, leaving 11 bases between them. The CDR3 spans 14 residues. The CDR3, as DNA: TGTGCCACCAGTCCTTCCCCAGCTAACTATGGCTACACCTTC. Protein: CATSPSPANYGYTF.

The chain carries TRBV19 and TRBJ2-1; 10 positions agree with TRBD1. V lost 5 bases and J lost 1; bases outside the gene matches: 5. This CDR3 is 16 amino acids long. Germline V gene lookup returns CDR1 LNHDA and CDR2 SQIVND (reference sequence). DNA for the CDR3: TGTGCCAGTAGTGGGGACAGGGGAGGTTCCTACAATGAGCAGTTCTTC. Amino acids: CASSGDRGGSYNEQFF.

The V and J genes are TRBV6-1 and TRBJ1-5; D uncertain. The germline V gene encodes CDR1 MNHNS and CDR2 SASEGT. CDR3 length: 13 amino acids. V gave up 0 bases and J gave up 11 bases, with 11 bases separating them. The CDR3 sequence is CASSEARASAQHF. CDR3 sequence (DNA): TGTGCCAGCAGTGAAGCGAGAGCGTCCGCCCAGCATTTT.

The J gene is TRBJ1-4, the V gene TRBV6-6, with D possibly matching TRBD1 (5 bases). Trimming pared 3 bases from V and 4 bases from J, leaving 12 bases between. CDR1 MNHNY and CDR2 SVGAGI come from the germline V gene (reference sequence). The length of the CDR3 is 15 residues. CDR3: CASSYRAGNNEKLFF. CDR3 bases: TGTGCCAGCAGTTATCGGGCAGGGAATAATGAAAAACTGTTTTTT.

The chain is built from TRBV25-1 and TRBJ2-1; D perhaps matches TRBD1 (6 bases). The CDR3 totals 16 residues. Trimming took off 4 bases at V and 7 bases at J, with 20 bases between the two ends. Germline V gives CDR1 MGHDK, CDR2 SYGVNS. CDR3: CASSAPTGMYRNEQFF. CDR3 nucleotide sequence: TGTGCCAGCAGTGCTCCGACAGGAATGTACCGGAATGAGCAGTTCTTC.

The chain uses TRBV5-5 and TRBJ2-5; 13 bases align to TRBD2. Trimming took 1 base from V and 2 from J; bases not matched to a gene: 5. The CDR3 loop spans 17 amino acids. CDR1 is SGHKS, CDR2 YYEKEE, per germline (reference sequence). This CDR3 reads CASSLLGLAGEQETQYF. The CDR3 region has the DNA TGTGCCAGCAGCTTGCTAGGACTAGCGGGGGAGCAAGAGACCCAGTACTTC.